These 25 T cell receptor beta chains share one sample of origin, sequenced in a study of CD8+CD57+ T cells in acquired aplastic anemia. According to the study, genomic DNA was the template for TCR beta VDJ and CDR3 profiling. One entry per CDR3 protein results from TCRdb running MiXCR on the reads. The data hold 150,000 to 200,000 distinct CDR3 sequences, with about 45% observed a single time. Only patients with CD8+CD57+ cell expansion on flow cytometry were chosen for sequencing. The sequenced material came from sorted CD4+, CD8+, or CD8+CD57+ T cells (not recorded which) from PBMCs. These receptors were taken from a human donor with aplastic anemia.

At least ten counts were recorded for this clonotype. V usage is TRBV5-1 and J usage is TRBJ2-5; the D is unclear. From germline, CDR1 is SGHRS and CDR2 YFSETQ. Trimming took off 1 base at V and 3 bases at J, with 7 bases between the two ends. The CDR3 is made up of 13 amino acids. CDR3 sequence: CASSLFGKETQYF. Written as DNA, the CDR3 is TGCGCCAGCAGCTTGTTCGGCAAAGAGACCCAGTACTTC. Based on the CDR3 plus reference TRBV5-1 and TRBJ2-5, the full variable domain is KAGVTQTPRYLIKTRGQQVTLSCSPISGHRSVSWYQQTPGQGLQFLFEYFSETQRNKGNFPGRFSGRQFSNSRSEMNVSTLELGDSALYLCASSLFGKETQYFGPGTRLLVL.

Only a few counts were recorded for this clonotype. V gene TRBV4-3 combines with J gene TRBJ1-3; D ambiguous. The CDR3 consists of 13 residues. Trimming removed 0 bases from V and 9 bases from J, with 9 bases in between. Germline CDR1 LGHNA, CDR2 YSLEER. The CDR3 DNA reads TGCGCCAGCAGCCAAGATTTTGAGGGCACCATATATTTT. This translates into CASSQDFEGTIYF.

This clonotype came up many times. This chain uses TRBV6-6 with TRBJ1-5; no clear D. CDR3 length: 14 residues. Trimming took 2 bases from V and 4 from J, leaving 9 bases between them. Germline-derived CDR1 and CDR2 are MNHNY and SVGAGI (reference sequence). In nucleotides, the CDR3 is TGTGCCAGCAGTTACGCGGCCTATAATCAGCCCCAGCATTTT. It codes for CASSYAAYNQPQHF.

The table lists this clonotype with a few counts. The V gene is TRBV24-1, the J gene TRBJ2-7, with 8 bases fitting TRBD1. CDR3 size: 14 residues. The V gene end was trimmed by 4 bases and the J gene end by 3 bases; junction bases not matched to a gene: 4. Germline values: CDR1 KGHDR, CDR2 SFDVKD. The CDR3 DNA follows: TGTGCCACCAGTGACGGACAGGGCAACTACGAGCAGTACTTC. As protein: CATSDGQGNYEQYF.

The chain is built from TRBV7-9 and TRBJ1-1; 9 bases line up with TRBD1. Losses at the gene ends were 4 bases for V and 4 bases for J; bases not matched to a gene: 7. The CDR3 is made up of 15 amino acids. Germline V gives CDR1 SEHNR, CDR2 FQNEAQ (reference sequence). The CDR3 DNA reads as TGTGCCAGCAGCTCTTTCCCGGACAGGGGCACTGAAGCTTTCTTT. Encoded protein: CASSSFPDRGTEAFF.

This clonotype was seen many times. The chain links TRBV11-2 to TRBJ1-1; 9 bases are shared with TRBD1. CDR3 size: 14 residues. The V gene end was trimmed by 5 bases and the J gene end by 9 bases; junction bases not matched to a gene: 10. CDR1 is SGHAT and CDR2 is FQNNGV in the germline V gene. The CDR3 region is CASSGRQGELKAFF. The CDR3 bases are TGTGCCAGCAGCGGACGACAGGGGGAGTTAAAAGCTTTCTTT.

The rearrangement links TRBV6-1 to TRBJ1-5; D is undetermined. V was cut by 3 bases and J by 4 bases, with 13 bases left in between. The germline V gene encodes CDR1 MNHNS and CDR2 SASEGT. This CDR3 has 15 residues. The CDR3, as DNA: TGTGCCAGCAGTGAGGCCCCCTTGAGTAATCAGCCCCAGCATTTT. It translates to CASSEAPLSNQPQHF.

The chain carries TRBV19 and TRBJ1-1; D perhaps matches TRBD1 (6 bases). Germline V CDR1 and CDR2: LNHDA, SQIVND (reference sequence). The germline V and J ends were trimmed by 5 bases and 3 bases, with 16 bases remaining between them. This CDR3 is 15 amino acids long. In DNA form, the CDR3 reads TGTGCCAGTAGTGGACAGCTCCCCTGGGACACTGAAGCTTTCTTT. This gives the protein CASSGQLPWDTEAFF.

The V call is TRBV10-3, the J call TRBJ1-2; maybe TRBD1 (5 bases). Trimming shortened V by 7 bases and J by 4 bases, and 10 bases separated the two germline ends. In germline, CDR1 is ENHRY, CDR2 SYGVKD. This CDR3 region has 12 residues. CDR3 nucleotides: TGTGCCATCACGGGACGGACCTATGGCTACACCTTC. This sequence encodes CAITGRTYGYTF.

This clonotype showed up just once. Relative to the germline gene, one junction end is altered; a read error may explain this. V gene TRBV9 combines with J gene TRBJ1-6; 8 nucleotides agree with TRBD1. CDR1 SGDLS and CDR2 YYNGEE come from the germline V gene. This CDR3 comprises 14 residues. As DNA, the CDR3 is TGTGCCAGCAGCTCAACAGGGGGTAATTCACCCCGCCACTTT. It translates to CASSSTGGNSPRHF.

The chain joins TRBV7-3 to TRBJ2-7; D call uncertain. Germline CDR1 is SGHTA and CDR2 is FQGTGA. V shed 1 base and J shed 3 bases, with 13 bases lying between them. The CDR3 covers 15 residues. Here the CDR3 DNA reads TGTGCCAGCAGCTTAAGTGTCGACAACCGCTACGAGCAGTACTTC. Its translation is CASSLSVDNRYEQYF.

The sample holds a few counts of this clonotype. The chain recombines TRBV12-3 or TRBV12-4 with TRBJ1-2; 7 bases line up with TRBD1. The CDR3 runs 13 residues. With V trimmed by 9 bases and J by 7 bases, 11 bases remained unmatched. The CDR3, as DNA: TGTGCCAGTAACCTACAGGGGTCGGTTGGCTACACCTTC. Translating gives CASNLQGSVGYTF.

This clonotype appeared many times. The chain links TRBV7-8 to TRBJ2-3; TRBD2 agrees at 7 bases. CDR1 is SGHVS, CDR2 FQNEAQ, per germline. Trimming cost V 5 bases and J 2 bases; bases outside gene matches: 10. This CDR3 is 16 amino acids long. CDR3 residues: CASSPIWGGLTDTQYF. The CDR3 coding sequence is TGTGCCAGCAGCCCCATTTGGGGGGGACTCACAGATACGCAGTATTTT.

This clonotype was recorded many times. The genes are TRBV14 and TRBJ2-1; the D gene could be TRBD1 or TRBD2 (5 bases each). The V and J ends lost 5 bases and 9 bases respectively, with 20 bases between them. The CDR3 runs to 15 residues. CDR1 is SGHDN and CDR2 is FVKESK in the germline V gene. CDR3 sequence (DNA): TGTGCCAGCAGCGGGACCTCCAGGGTGTCCACTGAGCAGTTCTTC. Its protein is CASSGTSRVSTEQFF.

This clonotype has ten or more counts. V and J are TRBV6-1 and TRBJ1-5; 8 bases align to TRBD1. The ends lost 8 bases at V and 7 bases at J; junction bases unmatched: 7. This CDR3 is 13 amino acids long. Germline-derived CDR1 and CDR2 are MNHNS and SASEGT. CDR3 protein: CASATRQGQPQHF. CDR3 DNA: TGTGCCAGCGCTACCCGACAGGGGCAGCCCCAGCATTTT.

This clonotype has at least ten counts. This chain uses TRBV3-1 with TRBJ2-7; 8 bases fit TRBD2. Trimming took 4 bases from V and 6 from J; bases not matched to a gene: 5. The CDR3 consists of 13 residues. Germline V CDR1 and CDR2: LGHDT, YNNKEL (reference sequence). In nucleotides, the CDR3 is TGTGCCAGCAGCCCGATCGGGAGGGGCGAGCAGTACTTC. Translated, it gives CASSPIGRGEQYF.

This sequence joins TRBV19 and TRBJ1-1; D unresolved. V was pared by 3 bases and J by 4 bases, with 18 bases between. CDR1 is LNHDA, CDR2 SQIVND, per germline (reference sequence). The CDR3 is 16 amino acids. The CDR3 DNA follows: TGTGCCAGTAGTATTACGGGAGAGTCTCCGAGCACTGAAGCTTTCTTT. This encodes CASSITGESPSTEAFF. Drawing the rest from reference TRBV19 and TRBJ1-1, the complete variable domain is DGGITQSPKYLFRKEGQNVTLSCEQNLNHDAMYWYRQDPGQGLRLIYYSQIVNDFQKGDIAEGYSVSREKKESFPLTVTSAQKNPTAFYLCASSITGESPSTEAFFGQGTRLTVV.

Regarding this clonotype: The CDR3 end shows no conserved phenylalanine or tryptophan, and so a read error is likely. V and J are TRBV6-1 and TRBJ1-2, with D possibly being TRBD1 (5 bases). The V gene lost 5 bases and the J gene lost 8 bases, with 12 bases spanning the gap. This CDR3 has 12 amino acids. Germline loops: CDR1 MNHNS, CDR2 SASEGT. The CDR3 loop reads CASSPGPRGYTL. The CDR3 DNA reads TGTGCCAGCAGTCCAGGGCCTCGGGGCTACACCCTC.

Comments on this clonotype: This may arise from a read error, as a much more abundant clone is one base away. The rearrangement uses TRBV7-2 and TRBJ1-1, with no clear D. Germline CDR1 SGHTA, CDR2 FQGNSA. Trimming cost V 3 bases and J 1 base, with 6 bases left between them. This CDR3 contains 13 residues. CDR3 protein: CASSFSKNTEAFF. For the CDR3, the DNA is TGTGCCAGCAGCTTTAGTAAGAACACTGAAGCTTTCTTT.

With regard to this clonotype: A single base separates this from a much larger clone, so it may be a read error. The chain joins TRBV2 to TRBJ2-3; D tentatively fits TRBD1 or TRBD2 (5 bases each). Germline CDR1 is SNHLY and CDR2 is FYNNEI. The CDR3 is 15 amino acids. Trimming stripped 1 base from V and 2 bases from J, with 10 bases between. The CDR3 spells CASSEGWGTTDTQYF. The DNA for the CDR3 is TGTGCCAGCAGTGAAGGCTGGGGGACCACAGATACGCAGTATTTT.

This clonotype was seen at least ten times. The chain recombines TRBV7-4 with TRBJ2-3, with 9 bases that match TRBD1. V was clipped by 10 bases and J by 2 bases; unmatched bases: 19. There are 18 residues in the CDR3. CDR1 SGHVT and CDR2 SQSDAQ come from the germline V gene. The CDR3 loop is CANKSTEGGTGNTDTQYF. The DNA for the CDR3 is TGTGCCAACAAATCCACCGAGGGCGGGACAGGGAACACAGATACGCAGTATTTT.

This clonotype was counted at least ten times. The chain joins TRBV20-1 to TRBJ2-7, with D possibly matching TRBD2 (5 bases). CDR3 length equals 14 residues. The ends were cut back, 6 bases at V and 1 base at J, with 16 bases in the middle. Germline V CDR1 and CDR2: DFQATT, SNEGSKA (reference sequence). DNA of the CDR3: TGCAGTGCCCTCGACTGGAGGAGATCCTACGAGCAGTACTTC. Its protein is CSALDWRRSYEQYF.

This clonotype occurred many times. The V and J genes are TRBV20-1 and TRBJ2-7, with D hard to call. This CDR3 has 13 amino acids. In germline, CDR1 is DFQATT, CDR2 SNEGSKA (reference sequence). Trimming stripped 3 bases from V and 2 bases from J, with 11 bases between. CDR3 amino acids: CSASPTGTYEQYF. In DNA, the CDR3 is TGCAGTGCTAGTCCGACTGGGACCTACGAGCAGTACTTC.

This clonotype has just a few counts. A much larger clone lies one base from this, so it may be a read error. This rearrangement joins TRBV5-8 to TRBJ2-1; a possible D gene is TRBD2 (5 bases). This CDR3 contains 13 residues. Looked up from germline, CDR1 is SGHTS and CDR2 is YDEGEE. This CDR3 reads CASSLDPAEEQSF. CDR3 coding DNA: TGTGCCAGCAGCTTGGATCCAGCGGAGGAGCAGTCCTTC.

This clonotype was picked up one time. CDR3 amino acids: CSAMRLAGGAKTQYF. Written as DNA, the CDR3 is TGCAGTGCTATGCGGCTAGCGGGAGGCGCAAAGACCCAGTACTTC. The V call is TRBV20-1, the J call TRBJ2-5; 11 nucleotides align to TRBD2. Trimming took 4 bases from V and 6 from J; bases not matched to a gene: 10. This CDR3 has 15 residues. Germline assignment: CDR1 DFQATT and CDR2 SNEGSKA (reference sequence).